Given below is one T cell receptor (beta chain) in context. The CDR3 is cut off 3 residues early in the read; its end comes from the germline J gene. Sequencing was performed with immunoSEQ multiplex PCR; in TCRdb, only in-frame clones are kept and a portion is missing. There are 25,000 to 30,000 clones in the sample, with approximately 3% held by the top ten. This CDR3 contains 15 residues. V lost 4 bases and J lost 5; bases outside the gene matches: 13. The germline CDR1 and CDR2 sequences are GTSNPN and SVGIG (reference sequence). This sample is drawn from a study of T cells in women clearing cervical HPV infection.

The J gene is TRBJ1-2, the V gene TRBV30; TRBD1 aligns across 7 bases. Specimen: blood buffy coat. The sequence was collected from a woman between 18 and 70 years old with a cervical HPV16 infection that either progressed to CIN3+ or cleared (not recorded which). CDR3 loop: CAWNHFGTADYGYTF. The part of the CDR3 DNA that was read is TGTGCCTGGAACCACTTCGGGACAGCAGATTATGGC.